Listed below are T cell receptor beta chains from one sample, sequenced in a study of beta chain features in type 1 diabetes. Here immunoSEQ multiplex PCR was the method, and the copy in TCRdb shows in-frame clones only, minus some. Among roughly 350,000 clones listed, around 10% were seen once. Sequenced: central memory CD4+ T cells from blood. All receptors come from a man aged 25-45 years with type 1 diabetes. The conserved cysteine and the conserved F or W are not part of the CDR3 here. D genes are given only for firm matches.

D,V,J,CDR3
-,TRBV6-1,TRBJ1-1,AARDGNTEAF
-,TRBV29-1,TRBJ2-7,SVESVGVEQY
TRBD2,TRBV6-1,TRBJ2-1,ASSWLGGRNNEQF
TRBD2,TRBV15,TRBJ2-7,ATSSWLAGGSYEQY
-,TRBV7-3,TRBJ1-2,ASSSRTGGRYGYT
-,TRBV21-1,TRBJ2-7,ASSMTTGLGQY
TRBD2,TRBV25-1,TRBJ2-7,ASSLAGGRYEQY
TRBD2,TRBV7-9,TRBJ2-1,ASREMGLAGGEQF
-,TRBV7-9,TRBJ2-1,ASSDYLDEQF
-,TRBV12-2,TRBJ2-7,ASRPTPGPTGVNEQY
TRBD1,TRBV5-1,TRBJ1-1,ASREDRVGEAF
-,TRBV28,TRBJ1-1,ASSLGGIVTEAF
-,TRBV7-9,TRBJ2-3,ASSAGGTDTQY
TRBD2,TRBV18,TRBJ2-5,ASSPQKGEGETQY
TRBD1,TRBV2,TRBJ2-7,ASSRDRGKEQY
-,TRBV4-1,TRBJ1-5,ASSQEATAISNQPQH
-,TRBV11-1,TRBJ1-2,ASSQGRNYGYT
-,TRBV19,TRBJ2-3,ASSPDGGTQY
-,TRBV7-6,TRBJ2-7,ASRRDGYEQY
TRBD1,TRBV5-1,TRBJ2-6,ASSGDRAGANVLT
TRBD1,TRBV29-1,TRBJ2-7,SVPGQGNLYEQY
TRBD1,TRBV6-5,TRBJ2-5,ASRRTGEETQY
TRBD1,TRBV6-4,TRBJ2-2,ASRRDRFKPGELF
TRBD2,TRBV30,TRBJ2-1,AWRGLAVNNEQF
TRBD1,TRBV7-6,TRBJ2-5,ASSQQGPQETQY
TRBD1,TRBV29-1,TRBJ1-2,SVSALGQGYGYT
TRBD2,TRBV7-2,TRBJ2-3,ASQQEGVGGDTQY
-,TRBV10-3,TRBJ2-7,AISEYTGYSYEQY
TRBD2,TRBV29-1,TRBJ2-1,SGSGSSYNEQF
-,TRBV7-9,TRBJ1-5,ASSLRDGSNQPQH
-,TRBV29-1,TRBJ2-3,SVEDGARVSPDTQY
-,TRBV6-6,TRBJ1-2,ASSYSSGQNYGYT
-,TRBV28,TRBJ1-5,ASRVGGVYQPQH
-,TRBV30,TRBJ1-4,AWSVTLGKLF
-,TRBV30,TRBJ2-7,AWTGGNYEQY
TRBD2,TRBV4-2,TRBJ2-1,ASSQDWSGRTPFGQF
TRBD1,TRBV7-2,TRBJ2-3,ASSLKRAGGSDTQY
-,TRBV28,TRBJ2-1,ASSRIGTPKQF
-,TRBV7-9,TRBJ1-3,ASSPPGVGNTIY
-,TRBV4-2,TRBJ2-1,ASSHSTLLGDEQF
TRBD2,TRBV7-8,TRBJ2-7,ASSLYRTSGLFSYEQY
-,TRBV9,TRBJ2-1,ASSVVDGEQF
TRBD1,TRBV18,TRBJ1-6,ASSPPAGQGARNSPLH